Following are 32 T cell receptor beta chains from one sample sequenced in a study of T-cell memory formation after mild COVID-19 listed by TCRdb under 2021. Library construction relied on 5' RACE. The instrument was an Illumina NovaSeq 6000. The raw public reads went through TCRdb reprocessing: fastp at Q25, MiXCR clone calling, in-frame beta chains kept. Entries are consolidated by CDR3 protein sequence, retaining the most common genes and DNA. Within this sample are 300,000 to 400,000 distinct CDR3 sequences, with about an eighth of them counted one time only. The top ten hold 22% of the sample. Sequenced: PBMCs or a T cell subset sorted from them (not recorded which). These receptor sequences come from a man younger than 35 who had mild COVID-19 (a few samples of this study predate the infection). The sample titles of this study are shuffled in the database, so cell type and time point are left out; the donor was told from shared clones.

This clonotype was seen more than once but under ten times. The chain recombines TRBV7-6 with TRBJ2-1; D remains ambiguous. CDR1 is SGHVS and CDR2 is FNYEAQ in the germline V gene. The CDR3 contains 11 residues. V lost 8 bases and J lost 4, with 6 bases in between. The CDR3 loop reads CASGEYNEQFF. CDR3 sequence (DNA): TGTGCCAGCGGGGAATACAATGAGCAGTTCTTC.

The chain employs TRBV20-1 and TRBJ2-5; 10 bases are a match to TRBD2. Germline V CDR1 and CDR2: DFQATT, SNEGSKA (reference sequence). Germline trimming cut 5 bases from V and 5 bases from J; bases unmatched to any gene: 5. The CDR3 has 13 residues. The CDR3 region is CSAERGGRETQYF. The CDR3 nucleotides read TGCAGTGCTGAGCGGGGGGGCCGGGAGACCCAGTACTTC.

This clonotype was seen a handful of times. The chain employs TRBV5-4 and TRBJ2-5; 11 positions match TRBD2. CDR1 and CDR2 from the germline V gene are SGHNT and YYREEE (reference sequence). The V segment lost 0 bases and the J segment 4 bases; nucleotides outside the gene matches: 5. The CDR3 is 16 residues long. The CDR3 DNA sequence: TGTGCCAGCAGCTTGGGTGTAGCGGGGGGGCCAGAGACCCAGTACTTC. Translated: CASSLGVAGGPETQYF.

This clonotype was picked up a small number of times. The V gene is TRBV4-3, the J gene TRBJ1-1; no definite D call. Trimming removed 1 base from V and 2 bases from J, with 17 bases in between. In germline, CDR1 is LGHNA, CDR2 YSLEER. This CDR3 region has 17 residues. CDR3 region: CASSQAVTFLGNTEAFF. The CDR3 DNA sequence: TGCGCCAGCAGCCAAGCGGTGACATTCCTCGGCAACACTGAAGCTTTCTTT.

J is TRBJ2-1 and V is TRBV6-2 or TRBV6-3; D remains ambiguous. The CDR3 has 16 residues. V was cut by 7 bases and J by 9 bases, with 25 bases left in between. Germline V gene data show CDR1 as MNHEY and CDR2 as SVGEGT. This CDR3 reads CASTTGTAHKLGEQFF. In DNA form, the CDR3 reads TGTGCCAGCACGACGGGTACCGCACATAAGCTTGGTGAGCAGTTCTTC.

Only a few counts were recorded for this clonotype. V gene TRBV4-1 combines with J gene TRBJ1-1, with TRBD1 as a possible D gene (5 bases). V shed 0 bases and J shed 5 bases, with 10 bases lying between them. The V gene's germline CDR1 is MGHRA and CDR2 YSYEKL. The CDR3 loop spans 14 amino acids. CDR3 coding DNA: TGCGCCAGCAGCCAAGATTACCGGGGGACTGAAGCTTTCTTT. Its protein is CASSQDYRGTEAFF.

This clonotype was detected a few times. This chain uses TRBV20-1 with TRBJ1-2; possible D gene TRBD1, 5 bases. The CDR3 is 12 amino acids. CDR1 and CDR2 from the germline V gene are DFQATT and SNEGSKA (reference sequence). Trimming shortened V by 5 bases and J by 8 bases, and 15 bases separated the two germline ends. This chain's CDR3 is CSAPRAGLGYTF. In DNA form, the CDR3 reads TGCAGTGCTCCCAGGGCCGGACTCGGCTACACCTTC.

This chain connects TRBV27 to TRBJ1-1; the D gene is possibly TRBD1 (6 bases). CDR1 is MNHEY, CDR2 SMNVEV, per germline (reference sequence). V dropped 2 bases and J dropped 1 base, with 14 bases sitting between them. CDR3 length equals 16 residues. CDR3 nucleotide sequence: TGTGCCAGCAGTTTACAGCAGGGGATTCAGAACACTGAAGCTTTCTTT. Protein sequence: CASSLQQGIQNTEAFF.

This clonotype was found a few times. V gene TRBV28 combines with J gene TRBJ1-5; a weak D match, TRBD1 (5 bases). CDR1 MDHEN and CDR2 SYDVKM come from the germline V gene. Trimming took off 6 bases at V and 3 bases at J, with 18 bases between the two ends. The CDR3 is 16 residues long. The CDR3 DNA sequence: TGTGCCAGCAGCACCCCGGGTAGGGGCCCCAATCAGCCCCAGCATTTT. This gives the protein CASSTPGRGPNQPQHF. The entire variable domain, with the rest obtained from reference TRBV28 and TRBJ1-5, is as follows: DVKVTQSSRYLVKRTGEKVFLECVQDMDHENMFWYRQDPGLGLRLIYFSYDVKMKEKGDIPEGYSVSREKKERFSLILESASTNQTSMYLCASSTPGRGPNQPQHFGDGTRLSIL.

This clonotype was observed a few times. The gene calls are TRBV25-1 and TRBJ2-3, with 10 bases lining up with TRBD2. CDR1 is MGHDK, CDR2 SYGVNS, per germline. The length of the CDR3 is 16 residues. J gave up 5 bases and V 5 bases, and 10 bases lay outside the gene matches. CDR3 residues: CASSRAGTSVGDTQYF. The CDR3, as DNA: TGTGCCAGCAGTAGGGCCGGGACTAGCGTTGGAGATACGCAGTATTTT.

This clonotype came up many times. The chain couples TRBV5-1 to TRBJ1-2, with 7 bases aligning to TRBD1. The CDR3 has 13 amino acids. Losses at the gene ends were 4 bases for V and 2 bases for J; bases not matched to a gene: 2. CDR1 and CDR2 (germline): SGHRS, YFSETQ. CDR3 region: CASSVTGNYGYTF. In DNA form, the CDR3 reads TGCGCCAGCAGCGTGACAGGGAACTATGGCTACACCTTC.

The V call is TRBV20-1, the J call TRBJ1-2; the D is unclear. CDR1 and CDR2 (germline): DFQATT, SNEGSKA (reference sequence). Deletions cut 0 bases from V and 7 bases from J, with 12 bases between. The CDR3 spans 13 residues. CDR3 DNA: TGCAGTGCTAGAGATCAAGGGTTCGGTGGCTACACCTTC. This encodes CSARDQGFGGYTF.

This clonotype was recorded a few times. The chain joins TRBV9 to TRBJ1-5, with no clear D. The germline V and J ends were trimmed by 3 bases and 4 bases, with 14 bases remaining between them. The CDR3 has 15 amino acids. Germline V gene sequence: CDR1 SGDLS, CDR2 YYNGEE. The CDR3 sequence: CASSGDGRTNQPQHF. Here the CDR3 DNA reads TGTGCCAGCAGCGGAGATGGGAGGACTAATCAGCCCCAGCATTTT.

The V and J genes are TRBV6-5 and TRBJ2-1; the D call may be TRBD1 or TRBD2 (5 bases each). The V end was cut by 0 bases, the J end by 6 bases, with 6 bases between. The CDR3 has 13 residues. The germline V gene encodes CDR1 MNHEY and CDR2 SVGAGI. The CDR3 is CASSYSGANEQFF. CDR3 in DNA: TGTGCCAGCAGTTACTCCGGGGCCAATGAGCAGTTCTTC.

The CDR3 region has the DNA TGCGCCAGCAGCCACGCCTGGGGGGGGGGATACGAGCAGTACTTC. This encodes CASSHAWGGGYEQYF. The chain joins TRBV4-1 to TRBJ2-7; 7 bases map to TRBD2. V was clipped by 3 bases and J by 4 bases; unmatched bases: 9. This CDR3 has 15 amino acids. Germline V gene lookup returns CDR1 MGHRA and CDR2 YSYEKL.

Only a few counts were recorded for this clonotype. The chain combines TRBV24-1 with TRBJ2-1, with D perhaps TRBD1 (6 bases). The V gene lost 3 bases and the J gene lost 1 base, with 12 bases spanning the gap. Germline V lookup: CDR1 KGHDR, CDR2 SFDVKD. The CDR3 runs to 16 residues. DNA for the CDR3: TGTGCCACCAGTGATGCAGGGGCTCGATCCTACAATGAGCAGTTCTTC. Protein sequence: CATSDAGARSYNEQFF.

The sample holds a few counts of this clonotype. The rearrangement uses TRBV6-2 or TRBV6-3 and TRBJ2-3; perhaps D is TRBD1 or TRBD2 (6 bases each). Trimming shortened V by 6 bases and J by 4 bases, and 20 bases separated the two germline ends. This CDR3 comprises 16 residues. The germline V gene has CDR1 MNHEY and CDR2 SVGEGT. CDR3 sequence (DNA): TGTGCCAGCAGGGGGCAGGGGAGGAGGATTTCAGATACGCAGTATTTT. The encoded protein is CASRGQGRRISDTQYF.

The sample holds a few counts of this clonotype. The chain uses TRBV3-1 and TRBJ2-6; D unresolved. CDR3 length: 15 amino acids. The V end lost 4 bases, the J end lost 4 bases, and 11 bases lay between the germline ends. Germline CDR1 and CDR2: LGHDT and YNNKEL (reference sequence). CDR3 bases: TGTGCCAGCAGCCTCCACGTGGTGGGGGCCAACGTCCTGACTTTC. Translating it yields CASSLHVVGANVLTF.

This clonotype was counted a few times. This chain links TRBV7-2 with TRBJ2-1; a weak D match, TRBD1 (5 bases). The germline V gene has CDR1 SGHTA and CDR2 FQGNSA. Trimming cost V 1 base and J 9 bases, with 13 bases left between them. This CDR3 spans 14 amino acids. CDR3: CASSLGPGYSEQFF. The CDR3 DNA sequence: TGTGCCAGCAGCTTAGGCCCAGGGTATTCTGAGCAGTTCTTC.

In this sample, this clonotype turned up many times. The chain recombines TRBV7-9 with TRBJ1-2; D may be TRBD1 (6 bases). The CDR3 sequence is 16 residues long. Germline V CDR1 and CDR2: SEHNR, FQNEAQ (reference sequence). V lost 5 bases and J 8 bases, leaving 24 bases between the germline ends. CDR3 loop: CASSNAPLTGPRGYTF. For the CDR3, the DNA is TGTGCCAGCAGCAACGCGCCCCTAACAGGGCCGCGGGGCTACACCTTC.

This chain joins TRBV15 and TRBJ2-1; D tentatively fits TRBD1 or TRBD2 (7 bases each). The V end was cut by 5 bases, the J end by 7 bases, with 12 bases between. Germline values: CDR1 LNHNV, CDR2 YYDKDF (reference sequence). The CDR3 runs to 13 residues. CDR3 in amino acids: CATSQGGVNEQFF. CDR3 DNA: TGTGCCACCAGCCAGGGGGGGGTTAATGAGCAGTTCTTC.

A few counts support this clonotype. The chain uses TRBV12-3 or TRBV12-4 and TRBJ1-5; TRBD1 aligns across 7 bases. This CDR3 has 14 residues. J gave up 7 bases and V 6 bases, and 9 bases lay outside the gene matches. The CDR3 sequence: CASSYQGVLQPQHF. In DNA, the CDR3 is TGTGCCAGCAGCTATCAGGGGGTCTTGCAGCCCCAGCATTTT.

The table lists this clonotype with many counts. The rearrangement links TRBV5-1 to TRBJ2-2; no definite D call. The CDR3 extends over 14 amino acids. V was trimmed by 3 bases and J by 3 bases, leaving 9 bases between them. Per germline, CDR1 SGHRS and CDR2 YFSETQ. In nucleotides, the CDR3 is TGCGCCAGCAGCTCCCGACCAGACACCGGGGAGCTGTTTTTT. The encoded protein is CASSSRPDTGELFF.

The gene calls are TRBV7-8 and TRBJ2-5, with a tentative D call TRBD2 (6 bases). This CDR3 is built from 15 residues. Trimming stripped 5 bases from V and 5 bases from J, with 18 bases between. The germline gives CDR1 SGHVS, CDR2 FQNEAQ. The CDR3 spells CASSLDGLSVETQYF. The CDR3 nucleotides are TGTGCCAGCAGCCTAGACGGACTATCGGTGGAGACCCAGTACTTC.

This chain joins TRBV2 and TRBJ1-2; D gene unclear. The CDR3 covers 15 residues. Trimming stripped 3 bases from V and 2 bases from J, with 13 bases between. Germline V gene lookup returns CDR1 SNHLY and CDR2 FYNNEI. The chain's CDR3 is CASSDVGGRNYGYTF. The CDR3 DNA reads TGTGCCAGCAGTGATGTGGGCGGTAGAAACTATGGCTACACCTTC.

This clonotype has just a few counts. The chain employs TRBV19 and TRBJ1-4; 9 bases map to TRBD1. Per germline, CDR1 LNHDA and CDR2 SQIVND (reference sequence). V gave up 3 bases and J gave up 14 bases; unmatched junction bases: 7. The CDR3 runs 13 residues. The CDR3 is CASSMLGDRALFF. CDR3 DNA: TGTGCCAGTAGTATGCTTGGGGACAGGGCCCTGTTTTTT. Supplemented by reference TRBV19 and TRBJ1-4, the full variable domain reads DGGITQSPKYLFRKEGQNVTLSCEQNLNHDAMYWYRQDPGQGLRLIYYSQIVNDFQKGDIAEGYSVSREKKESFPLTVTSAQKNPTAFYLCASSMLGDRALFFGSGTQLSVL.

Only a few counts were recorded for this clonotype. The chain recombines TRBV7-9 with TRBJ2-5; D possibly corresponds to TRBD1 (5 bases). Per germline, CDR1 SEHNR and CDR2 FQNEAQ (reference sequence). Trimming stripped 3 bases from V and 0 bases from J, with 11 bases between. The CDR3 is 15 residues long. As DNA, the CDR3 is TGTGCCAGCAGCTTTGCAGGGCCGTACCAAGAGACCCAGTACTTC. Encoded protein: CASSFAGPYQETQYF. The full variable domain, in which reference TRBV7-9 and TRBJ2-5 provide the parts outside the CDR3, is DTGVSQNPRHKITKRGQNVTFRCDPISEHNRLYWYRQTLGQGPEFLTYFQNEAQLEKSRLLSDRFSAERPKGSFSTLEIQRTEQGDSAMYLCASSFAGPYQETQYFGPGTRLLVL.

This clonotype has just one count. The chain carries TRBV3-1 and TRBJ2-2, with 7 bases matching TRBD2. Germline CDR1 and CDR2: LGHDT and YNNKEL (reference sequence). The CDR3 runs 18 residues. The ends lost 1 base at V and 3 bases at J; junction bases unmatched: 11. In nucleotides, the CDR3 is TGTGCCAGCAGCCAAGCGTCGTGGCTAGCGGATTACACCGGGGAGCTGTTTTTT. Translation gives CASSQASWLADYTGELFF.

V gene TRBV7-2 combines with J gene TRBJ1-2; D gene uncertain. The CDR3 contains 13 residues. V shed 2 bases and J shed 4 bases, with 8 bases lying between them. CDR1 and CDR2 from the germline V gene are SGHTA and FQGNSA. The CDR3 is CASSLTRSYGYTF. The CDR3 region has the DNA TGTGCCAGCAGCTTAACCCGGTCCTATGGCTACACCTTC. The full variable domain, completed using reference TRBV7-2 and TRBJ1-2, is GAGVSQSPSNKVTEKGKDVELRCDPISGHTALYWYRQSLGQGLEFLIYFQGNSAPDKSGLPSDRFSAERTGGSVSTLTIQRTQQEDSAVYLCASSLTRSYGYTFGSGTRLTVV.

This clonotype was picked up a small number of times. A much larger clone differs from this one at a single base, so this may be a read error. The chain joins TRBV7-9 to TRBJ1-5; D remains ambiguous. CDR1 is SEHNR, CDR2 FQNEAQ, per germline (reference sequence). There are 12 residues in the CDR3. Trimming left V 1 base short and J 6 bases short, with 4 bases between. The CDR3 loop reads CASSLGAQPQHF. The CDR3 DNA sequence: TGTGCCAGCAGCTTAGGGGCTCAGCCCCAGCATTTT.

This clonotype was picked up many times. Written as DNA, the CDR3 is TGTGCCAGCAGCGCCACCCTGGGACTAGCGGAAGAGACCCAGTACTTC. It is translated as CASSATLGLAEETQYF. The chain links TRBV7-7 to TRBJ2-5, with 11 positions matching TRBD2. V lost 5 bases and J lost 3; bases outside the gene matches: 8. The germline V gene encodes CDR1 SSHAT and CDR2 FNYEAQ (reference sequence). The CDR3 consists of 16 residues.

In its sample, this clonotype was seen many times. The V and J genes are TRBV4-2 and TRBJ2-5, with D perhaps TRBD2 (6 bases). This CDR3 spans 17 amino acids. In germline, CDR1 is LGHNA, CDR2 YNFKEQ. Between the trimmed V and J ends, which lost 3 bases and 1 base, there was a span of 18 bases. The CDR3, as DNA: TGTGCCAGCAGCCAGGGGAGGACAACCCTTGTCCAAGAGACCCAGTACTTC. Protein product: CASSQGRTTLVQETQYF.